This is a list of T cell receptor beta chains from one sample in a study of T cell responses to AZD1222 COVID-19 vaccine. The method was immunoSEQ multiplex PCR; TCRdb's version includes in-frame clones alone and lacks a portion of them. The sample lists about 83,000 clones; 86% were seen once. Specimen: peripheral blood, collected on day 0 of AZD1222 vaccination. These receptors all stem from an adult in good health. The CDR3 runs from the conserved cysteine through the conserved F or W. D genes are given only for firm matches. Size is omitted from some rows. Given values are once, few, many or a class for expanded clones.

CDR3 DNA,CDR3 protein,V gene,D gene,J gene,clone size
TGTGCCAGCAGTCAGACTAGCGGGGGGAACTACGAGCAGTACTTC,CASSQTSGGNYEQYF,TRBV27,TRBD2,TRBJ2-7,-
TGTGCCAGCAGTTTATATCAGGGGGTAAACTACGAGCAGTACTTC,CASSLYQGVNYEQYF,TRBV28,TRBD1,TRBJ2-7,-
TGTGCCAGCTCACAGCGGACAGGGGGCAACGAGCAGTACTTC,CASSQRTGGNEQYF,TRBV18,TRBD1,TRBJ2-7,-
TGTGCCAGCAGTTACTTGGGACAGCCTGGCGGCGAGCAGTACTTC,CASSYLGQPGGEQYF,TRBV6-5,TRBD1,TRBJ2-7,-
TGTGCCAGCAGTTACTCCGGGACGACCTACGTACCTGAAGCTTTCTTT,CASSYSGTTYVPEAFF,TRBV6-5,-,TRBJ1-1,-
TGTGCCAGCAGCTTCGGGACAGGGGGGAATGGCTACACCTTC,CASSFGTGGNGYTF,TRBV5-5,TRBD1,TRBJ1-2,-
TGTGCCAGCAGGCCCCCGACCGGGGTCTACACCGGGGAGCTGTTTTTT,CASRPPTGVYTGELFF,TRBV27,-,TRBJ2-2,-
TGTGCCACCAGCAGGACGACAGGGGGCAGCGAAAAACTGTTTTTT,CATSRTTGGSEKLFF,TRBV15,TRBD1,TRBJ1-4,-
TGCAGTGCTAGTGATCGGGACCCGGCGTACGAGCAGTACTTC,CSASDRDPAYEQYF,TRBV20-1,-,TRBJ2-7,-
TGTGCCAGCAGCTTAATTCCGCAGGGAAATGAAAAACTGTTTTTT,CASSLIPQGNEKLFF,TRBV7-6,-,TRBJ1-4,-
TGTGCCAGCAGCTCCTCAGGGAACCACGAGCAGTACTTC,CASSSSGNHEQYF,TRBV7-2,-,TRBJ2-7,-
TGCGCCAGCAGCCAAGACTGGCGTCTGCCCCTCACAGATACGCAGTATTTT,CASSQDWRLPLTDTQYF,TRBV4-1,-,TRBJ2-3,-
TGTGCCAGCAGTTTAAGTGGGGGGACTGAAGATACGCAGTATTTT,CASSLSGGTEDTQYF,TRBV28,-,TRBJ2-3,-
TGCGCCAGCAGCCACCCCGGGGGTACAGGGAAAGCTTTCTTT,CASSHPGGTGKAFF,TRBV4-1,-,TRBJ1-1,few
TGTGCCAGCAGTCTGGACAGAGCGAACACCGGGGAGCTGTTTTTT,CASSLDRANTGELFF,TRBV7-9,-,TRBJ2-2,-
TGTGCCAGCAGCTTAGCAGGAACCGGGGAGCTGTTTTTT,CASSLAGTGELFF,TRBV13,-,TRBJ2-2,-
TGTGCCAGCAGCCCAAGACAGGGGCAAACCTACGAGCAGTACTTC,CASSPRQGQTYEQYF,TRBV5-5,TRBD1,TRBJ2-7,-
TGTGCCAGCAGCTTAAGGGCGGACTCCTACGAGCAGTACTTC,CASSLRADSYEQYF,TRBV7-2,-,TRBJ2-7,once
TGTGCTAGTGGTTTGAAGGATAACGGTAAACTGTTTTTT,CASGLKDNGKLFF,TRBV12-5,-,TRBJ1-4,-
TGTGCCAGCAGTTCCCCACGGGTCCGAAACACCATATATTTT,CASSSPRVRNTIYF,TRBV6-5,-,TRBJ1-3,-
TGTGCCAGCATCCTCGGACAGCGGGGGCAGTTCTTC,CASILGQRGQFF,TRBV21-1,-,TRBJ2-1,-
TGTGCCAGCAGCGTAGATGGACCTCCCGAATTC,CASSVDGPPEF,TRBV9,-,TRBJ1-2,-
TGCGCCAGCAGTGAGTTTGGCGGGATCCCAAATACGCAGTATTTT,CASSEFGGIPNTQYF,TRBV10-1,-,TRBJ2-3,-
TGCAGTGCTAGAGATCCGGAGACCCAGTACTTC,CSARDPETQYF,TRBV20-1,-,TRBJ2-5,-
TGTGCCAGCAGCCCGAAGCGACTAGCGCTTAGCACAGATACGCAGTATTTT,CASSPKRLALSTDTQYF,TRBV7-3,TRBD2,TRBJ2-3,-
TGCGCCAGCAGCCGGGACAAGAACACCGGGGAGCTGTTTTTT,CASSRDKNTGELFF,TRBV5-1,-,TRBJ2-2,once
TGTGCCAGCAGTTTCACGCCAGGGGGCCGTGGCTACACCTTC,CASSFTPGGRGYTF,TRBV27,TRBD1,TRBJ1-2,-
TGCGCCAGCAGTACTAGGCAGGGGACCCGAGGGGCTGGCTACACCTTC,CASSTRQGTRGAGYTF,TRBV10-2,-,TRBJ1-2,-
TGTGCCAGTACAGAGAGTTTGAACACTGAAGCTTTCTTT,CASTESLNTEAFF,TRBV19,-,TRBJ1-1,-
TGCGCCAGCAGCCTCCGGACGGGGAACTATGGCTACACCTTC,CASSLRTGNYGYTF,TRBV4-1,-,TRBJ1-2,-
TGCGCCAGCAGCTTGGTGGGGGAAGATACGCAGTATTTT,CASSLVGEDTQYF,TRBV5-1,-,TRBJ2-3,-
TGTGCCACCAGTGATCCCTACTCCCACGGGCAGTACTTC,CATSDPYSHGQYF,TRBV24-1,-,TRBJ2-7,once
TGTGCCAGCAGCCCCGACCCAGGGGTTCAGCCCCAGCATTTT,CASSPDPGVQPQHF,TRBV4-2,-,TRBJ1-5,few
TGTGCCAGCAGTGATAGGGGGTCCGGGGAGCTGTTTTTT,CASSDRGSGELFF,TRBV2,-,TRBJ2-2,-
TGTGCCAGCAGAGTTAGGGCGGGGGGCACAGATACGCAGTATTTT,CASRVRAGGTDTQYF,TRBV2,TRBD2,TRBJ2-3,-
TGTGCCAGCTCACCAATCCGGGACACGGGTACCGGGGAGCTGTTTTTT,CASSPIRDTGTGELFF,TRBV18,-,TRBJ2-2,once
TGTGCCATCAGTGAGTCACAGACTAGCGGGGGGGCCCGGGAGACCCAGTACTTC,CAISESQTSGGARETQYF,TRBV10-3,TRBD2,TRBJ2-5,few
TGTGCCAGCAGCGCCTTAATTGAGGGTGGCACTGAAGCTTTCTTT,CASSALIEGGTEAFF,TRBV5-6,-,TRBJ1-1,-
TGTGCCAGCAGCTTGACAGGGTACACTGAAGCTTTCTTT,CASSLTGYTEAFF,TRBV11-2,TRBD1,TRBJ1-1,-
TGTGCCAGCAGTGAAGAGGCTATCAGATTAACTTACGAGCAGTACTTC,CASSEEAIRLTYEQYF,TRBV2,-,TRBJ2-7,-
TGTGCCAGCAGCCTGGGACTTTACAATGAGCAGTTCTTC,CASSLGLYNEQFF,TRBV3-1/TRBV3-2,-,TRBJ2-1,-
TGTGCCAGCAGCTCCAAGGGGTATCAAGAGACCCAGTACTTC,CASSSKGYQETQYF,TRBV5-4,-,TRBJ2-5,-
TGCGCCAGCAGCGTGGACAGGGGCTCTGGAAACACCATATATTTT,CASSVDRGSGNTIYF,TRBV5-1,TRBD1,TRBJ1-3,-
TGCAGTGCTAGTTTGGGAGGGACACGGTATAGCAATCAGCCCCAGCATTTT,CSASLGGTRYSNQPQHF,TRBV20-1,-,TRBJ1-5,-
TGTGCCAGCAGCTTAGGAGGTCTCCGTGGGGATGAGCAGTTCTTC,CASSLGGLRGDEQFF,TRBV7-3,-,TRBJ2-1,-
TGTGCCCACGGGGGGGTCACCCGAAACACCATATATTTT,CAHGGVTRNTIYF,TRBV6-5,-,TRBJ1-3,-
TGTGCCAGCAGTTACTCTAGGACACCCCTCCACTTT,CASSYSRTPLHF,TRBV6-2/TRBV6-3,-,TRBJ1-6,-
TGTGCCAGTAGTTCAACCCAGCGGGGGGGCTCCTACAATGAGCAGTTCTTC,CASSSTQRGGSYNEQFF,TRBV19,TRBD2,TRBJ2-1,-
TGTGCCAGCACCCTGTCGGGGAAGGCTTTCTTT,CASTLSGKAFF,TRBV28,-,TRBJ1-1,-
TGTGCCAGCAGTTACCCGACAGGGTCCTACGAGCAGTACTTC,CASSYPTGSYEQYF,TRBV6-2/TRBV6-3,TRBD1,TRBJ2-7,-
TGTGCCAGCTCACAACTACTTGACGAGGGGGCCACTGAAGCTTTCTTT,CASSQLLDEGATEAFF,TRBV18,TRBD1,TRBJ1-1,-
TGTGCCAGCTCACCTGGGACAGGGAAAGTATACGAGCAGTACTTC,CASSPGTGKVYEQYF,TRBV18,TRBD1,TRBJ2-7,-
TGTGCCAGCAGTGAAGGCAGCTTTTCGCCCCAGCATTTT,CASSEGSFSPQHF,TRBV6-1,-,TRBJ1-5,few
TGTGCCTCCCAGGGACCCTCTGGAAACACCATATATTTT,CASQGPSGNTIYF,TRBV6-5,-,TRBJ1-3,once
TGTGCCAGCAGCCCCACTAGGTTCAATTCGGCGAGCGAGCAGTTCTTC,CASSPTRFNSASEQFF,TRBV7-2,-,TRBJ2-1,-
TGTGCCAGCAGCCCAAGGCCCAATTCACCCCTCCACTTT,CASSPRPNSPLHF,TRBV5-6,-,TRBJ1-6,-
TGTGCCAGCAGTGAAGTTCACGCGAGCTCTGGAAACACCATATATTTT,CASSEVHASSGNTIYF,TRBV6-1,-,TRBJ1-3,-
TGTGCCAGCAGCGGCAGACAGGAGCCCTACGAGCAGTACTTC,CASSGRQEPYEQYF,TRBV7-8,-,TRBJ2-7,-
TGTGCCAGCAGCCTAACTGGAGCACCCCACGAGCAGTACTTC,CASSLTGAPHEQYF,TRBV6-2/TRBV6-3,-,TRBJ2-7,-